These 18 T cell receptor beta chains originate from one sample sequenced in a study of T cell repertoires in cytomegalovirus infection (dated 2019 in TCRdb). Sequencing instrument: Illumina HiSeq 1500. TCRdb trimmed the raw reads at Q25, called clones with MiXCR and kept productive beta chains. Every CDR3 protein is listed once, alongside the most common genes and DNA of its rows. The sample data list about 920,000 distinct CDR3 sequences, and approximately 31% of these were observed just once. The biggest ten clones account for about an eighth of the sample. Explained via the paper, the treatment or condition label denotes: in vitro stimulation with specific CMV peptide epitopes to enrich CMV-specific T cells. Their cognate antigens are unknown. The source was cultured CD8+ T cells from PBMCs, collected from culture after CMV antigen stimulation. The receptors stem from a human donor in good health (CMV status not recorded). Some clones in this sample may be carry-over from other donors' samples.

This clonotype was counted between two and nine times. The CDR3 protein is CASSFVTRQGSTDTQYF. In DNA, the CDR3 is TGTGCCAGCAGCTTCGTAACAAGACAGGGATCCACAGATACGCAGTATTTT. J is TRBJ2-3 and V is TRBV7-9; TRBD1 matches 7 bases. Germline CDR1 and CDR2: SEHNR and FQNEAQ (reference sequence). V lost 3 bases, J lost 2 bases, and 11 bases stayed unmatched. The CDR3 has 17 residues.

The CDR3 loop reads CASSLQGGAGNEQFF. DNA of the CDR3: TGTGCCAGCAGCCTACAGGGGGGAGCGGGCAATGAGCAGTTCTTC. The chain links TRBV7-6 to TRBJ2-1; 8 nucleotides match TRBD1. The length of the CDR3 is 15 residues. The V segment lost 5 bases and the J segment 6 bases; nucleotides outside the gene matches: 9. CDR1 is SGHVS and CDR2 is FNYEAQ in the germline V gene.

The chain has TRBV6-4 and TRBJ2-1; D could derive from TRBD1 or TRBD2 (5 bases each). CDR1 is MRHNA, CDR2 SNTAGT, per germline. Trimming stripped 0 bases from V and 6 bases from J, with 9 bases between. The CDR3 extends over 14 amino acids. The CDR3 protein is CASSDSRGTNEQFF. The CDR3 coding sequence is TGTGCCAGCAGTGACTCGAGAGGGACCAATGAGCAGTTCTTC.

The chain links TRBV15 to TRBJ1-5, with 9 positions matching TRBD1. The germline V gene encodes CDR1 LNHNV and CDR2 YYDKDF (reference sequence). Trimming took 3 bases from V and 7 from J; bases not matched to a gene: 4. CDR3 size: 14 residues. CDR3 sequence (DNA): TGTGCCACCAGCAGGGACAGGGGCGAGCAGCCCCAGCATTTT. This sequence encodes CATSRDRGEQPQHF.

Only a few counts were recorded for this clonotype. V is TRBV6-6 and J is TRBJ2-7; TRBD1 is a possible D gene (6 bases). The germline gives CDR1 MNHNY, CDR2 SVGAGI (reference sequence). The ends were cut back, 6 bases at V and 5 bases at J, with 11 bases in the middle. The CDR3 extends over 12 amino acids. The CDR3 DNA is TGTGCCAGCAGGAGTGGGGGCGACGAGCAGTACTTC. It translates to CASRSGGDEQYF.

This clonotype was counted a few times. The chain links TRBV2 to TRBJ2-2; 10 positions agree with TRBD2. CDR3 length: 18 amino acids. The germline V gene encodes CDR1 SNHLY and CDR2 FYNNEI. The J segment lost 2 bases and the V segment lost 3 bases, leaving 9 bases of the junction unmatched. The CDR3 DNA is TGTGCCAGCAGTGAGTGGTTGACTAGCGGGCTTAACACCGGGGAGCTGTTTTTT. Amino acid sequence: CASSEWLTSGLNTGELFF.

This clonotype turned up a few times. Compared with germline, one end of the junction differs, possibly owing to a read error. The chain has TRBV6-5 and TRBJ1-2; D remains ambiguous. The V gene's germline CDR1 is MNHEY and CDR2 SVGAGI. The CDR3 contains 14 residues. The CDR3 region is CASNYYSEGDGYTF. The CDR3 DNA sequence: TGTGCCAGCAATTACTACTCGGAAGGAGATGGCTACACCTTC.

The rearrangement links TRBV6-2 or TRBV6-3 to TRBJ2-3, with 7 bases lining up with TRBD2. The CDR3 consists of 16 residues. CDR1 is MNHEY, CDR2 SVGEGT, per germline. The V gene end was trimmed by 0 bases and the J gene end by 1 base; junction bases not matched to a gene: 4. The CDR3 loop reads CASSYSPSGGTDTQYF. The CDR3 region has the DNA TGTGCCAGCAGTTACTCTCCTAGCGGTGGCACAGATACGCAGTATTTT.

The chain carries TRBV7-2 and TRBJ1-4; TRBD1 agrees at 7 bases. Germline trimming cut 5 bases from V and 4 bases from J; bases unmatched to any gene: 7. Looked up from germline, CDR1 is SGHTA and CDR2 is FQGNSA. This CDR3 contains 15 residues. CDR3 DNA: TGTGCCAGCAGCCTTCGGACAGGCGTTAATGAAAAACTGTTTTTT. Its protein is CASSLRTGVNEKLFF.

This clonotype was detected many times. The V gene is TRBV7-6, the J gene TRBJ1-2, with 9 nucleotides matching TRBD1. Germline V CDR1 and CDR2: SGHVS, FNYEAQ. The CDR3 is made up of 13 amino acids. J gave up 6 bases and V 5 bases, and 4 bases lay outside the gene matches. CDR3 in amino acids: CASSVGTGNGYTF. The CDR3 DNA reads as TGTGCCAGCAGCGTCGGGACAGGGAATGGCTACACCTTC.

The chain has TRBV10-1 and TRBJ1-1; D not certain. The CDR3 is 12 amino acids. Trimming shortened V by 3 bases and J by 4 bases, and 6 bases separated the two germline ends. CDR1 and CDR2 from the germline V gene are WNHNN and SYGVQD (reference sequence). The CDR3 sequence: CASSDKLTEAFF. CDR3 sequence (DNA): TGCGCCAGCAGTGATAAACTCACTGAAGCTTTCTTT.

The chain combines TRBV27 with TRBJ2-6; 9 bases fit TRBD1. CDR1 is MNHEY and CDR2 is SMNVEV in the germline V gene (reference sequence). The V segment lost 5 bases and the J segment 3 bases; nucleotides outside the gene matches: 5. The CDR3 totals 16 residues. Here the CDR3 DNA reads TGTGCCAGCAGTCTGGGGACAGGGCTTGGGGCCAACGTCCTGACTTTC. Its protein product is CASSLGTGLGANVLTF.

At least ten counts were recorded for this clonotype. This rearrangement joins TRBV7-6 to TRBJ1-2; D is possibly TRBD1 (5 bases). Germline lookup yields CDR1 SGHVS and CDR2 FNYEAQ. Trimming removed 1 base from V and 3 bases from J, with 9 bases in between. There are 14 residues in the CDR3. The DNA for the CDR3 is TGTGCCAGCAGCTTAGGAGGGACCTACTATGGCTACACCTTC. The encoded protein is CASSLGGTYYGYTF.

This clonotype was seen more than once but under ten times. V gene TRBV6-5 combines with J gene TRBJ2-7, with D hard to call. Germline V gene sequence: CDR1 MNHEY, CDR2 SVGAGI. V lost 0 bases to trimming and J lost 1 base, with 10 bases between them. The CDR3 spans 15 residues. The CDR3 nucleotides are TGTGCCAGCAGTTACTCGCCTATGGGATCCTACGAGCAGTACTTC. Encoded protein: CASSYSPMGSYEQYF.

In its sample, this clonotype was seen a few times. The chain couples TRBV5-4 to TRBJ2-7; 9 nucleotides match TRBD2. CDR3 length: 20 amino acids. Trimming cost V 0 bases and J 4 bases; bases outside gene matches: 20. The V gene's germline CDR1 is SGHNT and CDR2 YYREEE (reference sequence). The CDR3 DNA reads TGTGCCAGCAGCTTGGGAGGAGTTCCCGGACTAGCGACGTCGTATTACGAGCAGTACTTC. Translated, it gives CASSLGGVPGLATSYYEQYF.

The rearrangement joins TRBV20-1 to TRBJ2-5; no clear D gene. The CDR3 consists of 14 residues. V was cut by 0 bases and J by 5 bases, with 13 bases left in between. Germline CDR1 reads DFQATT; CDR2 reads SNEGSKA (reference sequence). DNA of the CDR3: TGCAGTGCTAGAGAGCCATTAGGTTGGGAGACCCAGTACTTC. It translates to CSAREPLGWETQYF.

This clonotype was found a few times. The chain has TRBV7-9 and TRBJ2-1; TRBD2 matches 7 bases. With 5 bases clipped from V and 6 bases from J, the junction kept 10 bases outside the gene matches. Germline CDR1 SEHNR, CDR2 FQNEAQ (reference sequence). The CDR3 is 15 residues long. CDR3 protein: CASSPLGGGPNEQFF. The CDR3 DNA sequence: TGTGCCAGCAGCCCCCTGGGCGGGGGTCCCAATGAGCAGTTCTTC.

This clonotype showed up just a few times. The chain employs TRBV15 and TRBJ1-5; D may be TRBD1 (6 bases). From germline, CDR1 is LNHNV and CDR2 YYDKDF (reference sequence). This CDR3 has 17 amino acids. The V and J ends lost 3 bases and 0 bases respectively, with 15 bases between them. The CDR3 region has the DNA TGTGCCACCAGCAGTGGACAGTCAAAATATAGCAATCAGCCCCAGCATTTT. This translates into CATSSGQSKYSNQPQHF.